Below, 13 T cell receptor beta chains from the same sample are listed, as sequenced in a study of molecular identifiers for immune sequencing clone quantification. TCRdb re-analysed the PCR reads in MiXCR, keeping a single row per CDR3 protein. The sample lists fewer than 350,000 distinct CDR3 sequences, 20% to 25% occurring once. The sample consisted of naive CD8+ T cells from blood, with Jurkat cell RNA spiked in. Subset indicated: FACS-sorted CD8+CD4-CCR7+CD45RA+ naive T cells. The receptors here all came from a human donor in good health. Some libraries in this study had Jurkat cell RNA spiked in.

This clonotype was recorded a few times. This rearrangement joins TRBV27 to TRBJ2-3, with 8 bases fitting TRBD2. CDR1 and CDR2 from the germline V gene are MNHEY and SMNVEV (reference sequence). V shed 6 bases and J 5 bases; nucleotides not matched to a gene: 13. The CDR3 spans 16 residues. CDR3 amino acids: CASSQLAAINGDTQYF. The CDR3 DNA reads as TGTGCCAGCAGCCAACTAGCGGCCATCAACGGAGATACGCAGTATTTT.

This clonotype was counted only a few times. The CDR3, as DNA: TGTGCCAGCTCACCGACCGAAGTACCCTACGAGCAGTACTTC. This codes for CASSPTEVPYEQYF. The gene calls are TRBV18 and TRBJ2-7; D remains unclear. V dropped 3 bases and J dropped 2 bases, with 11 bases sitting between them. In germline, CDR1 is KGHSH, CDR2 LQKENI. The CDR3 contains 14 residues.

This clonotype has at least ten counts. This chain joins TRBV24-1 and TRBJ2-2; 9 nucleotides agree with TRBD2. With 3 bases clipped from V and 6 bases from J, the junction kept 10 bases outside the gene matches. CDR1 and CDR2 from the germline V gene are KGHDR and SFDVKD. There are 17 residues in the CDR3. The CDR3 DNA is TGTGCCACCAGTGATCCGACTAGCGGTATTCTCGCCGGGGAGCTGTTTTTT. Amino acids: CATSDPTSGILAGELFF.

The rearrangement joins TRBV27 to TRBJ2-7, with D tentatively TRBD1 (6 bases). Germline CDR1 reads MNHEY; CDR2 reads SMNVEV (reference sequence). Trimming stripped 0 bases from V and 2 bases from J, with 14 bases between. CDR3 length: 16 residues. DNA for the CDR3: TGTGCCAGCAGTTTATCTGATCCAGGGGATCCCTACGAGCAGTACTTC. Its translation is CASSLSDPGDPYEQYF.

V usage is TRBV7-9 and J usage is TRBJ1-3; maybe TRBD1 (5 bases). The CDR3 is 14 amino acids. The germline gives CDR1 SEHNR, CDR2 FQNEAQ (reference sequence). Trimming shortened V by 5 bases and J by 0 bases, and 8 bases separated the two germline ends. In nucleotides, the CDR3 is TGTGCCAGCAGCATGACAGCCTCTGGAAACACCATATATTTT. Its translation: CASSMTASGNTIYF.

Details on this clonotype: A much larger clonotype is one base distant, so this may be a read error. In DNA, the CDR3 is TGCGCCAGCAGCCAAGATAGGGCAGATTTCCCCTACGAGCAGTACTTC. Its translation: CASSQDRADFPYEQYF. J is TRBJ2-7 and V is TRBV4-1; no definite D call. CDR1 and CDR2 (germline): MGHRA, YSYEKL. CDR3 length: 16 residues. V was clipped by 0 bases and J by 2 bases, with 14 bases between them.

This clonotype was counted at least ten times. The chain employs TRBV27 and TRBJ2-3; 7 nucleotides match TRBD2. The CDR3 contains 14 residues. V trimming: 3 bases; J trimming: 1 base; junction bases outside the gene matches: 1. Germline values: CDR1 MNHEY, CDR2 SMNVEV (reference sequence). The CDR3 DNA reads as TGTGCCAGCAGTTTTGCGGGGGGCACAGATACGCAGTATTTT. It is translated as CASSFAGGTDTQYF.

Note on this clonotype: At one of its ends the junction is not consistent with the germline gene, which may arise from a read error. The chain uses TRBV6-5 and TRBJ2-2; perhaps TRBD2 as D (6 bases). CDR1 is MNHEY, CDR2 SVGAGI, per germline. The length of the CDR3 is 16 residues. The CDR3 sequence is CVSKHPGGENTGELFF. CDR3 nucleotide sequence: TGTGTCAGCAAACACCCGGGCGGGGAGAACACCGGGGAGCTGTTTTTT.

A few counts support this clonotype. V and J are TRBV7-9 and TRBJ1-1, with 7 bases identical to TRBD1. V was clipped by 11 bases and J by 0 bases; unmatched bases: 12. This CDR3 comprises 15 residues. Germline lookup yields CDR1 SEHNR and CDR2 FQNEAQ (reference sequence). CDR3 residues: CAPGIRQGMNTEAFF. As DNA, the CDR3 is TGTGCCCCTGGAATAAGACAGGGCATGAACACTGAAGCTTTCTTT.

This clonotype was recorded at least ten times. CDR3 in DNA: TGTGCCAGCAGCGTAATGATAGCGGGAGGGCCGGATACCGGGGAGCTGTTTTTT. Translation gives CASSVMIAGGPDTGELFF. The chain joins TRBV9 to TRBJ2-2, with 11 positions matching TRBD2. Germline V CDR1 and CDR2: SGDLS, YYNGEE. J lost 5 bases, V lost 1 base, and 10 bases had no gene match. The CDR3 totals 18 residues.

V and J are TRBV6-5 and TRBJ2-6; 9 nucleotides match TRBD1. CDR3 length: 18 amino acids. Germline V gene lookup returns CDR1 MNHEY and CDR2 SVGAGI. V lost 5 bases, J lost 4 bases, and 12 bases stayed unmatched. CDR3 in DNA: TGTGCCAGCAGTCTCGCTGGGACAGGGCCAGGGGGGGCCAACGTCCTGACTTTC. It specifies CASSLAGTGPGGANVLTF.

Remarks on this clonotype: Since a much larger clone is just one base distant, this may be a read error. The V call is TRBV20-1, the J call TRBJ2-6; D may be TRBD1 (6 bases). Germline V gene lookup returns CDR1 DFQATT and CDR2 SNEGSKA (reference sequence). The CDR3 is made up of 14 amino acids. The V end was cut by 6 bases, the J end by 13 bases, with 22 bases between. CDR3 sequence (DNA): TGCAGTGCGGAGAAGGGACAACCTTCAGGGGTCCTGACTTTC. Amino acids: CSAEKGQPSGVLTF.

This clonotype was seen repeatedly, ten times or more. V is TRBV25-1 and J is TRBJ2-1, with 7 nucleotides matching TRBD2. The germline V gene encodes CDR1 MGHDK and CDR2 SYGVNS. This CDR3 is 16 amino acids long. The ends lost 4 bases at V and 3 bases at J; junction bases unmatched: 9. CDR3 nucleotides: TGTGCCAGCAGTGCGTCTAGTGGGGGGGGCTACAATGAGCAGTTCTTC. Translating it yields CASSASSGGGYNEQFF.